Included here is one TCR beta chain sequence, with context. No cognate antigen has been identified for it. It has no much larger one-base neighbor in the sample; base qualities were not kept. Each collaborating institution followed its own protocols to collect whole blood in K2EDTA tubes. For TCRbeta analysis, collaborator samples were shipped as frozen whole blood, as isolated PBMCs, or as DNA extracted from either sample type. Compared with germline, V lacks 3 bases and J lacks 2 bases; bases without a gene match: 6. Taken from cysteine to phenylalanine, the CDR3 has 15 residues. The sequence is cut down to CDR3 DNA, 45 bases in frame from base 1. The germline V gene specifies SGHTA as CDR1 and FQGNSA as CDR2. TCRbeta CDR3 regions were amplified from genomic DNA by means of the immunoSEQ Assay, a bias-controlled multiplex PCR. Regarding the original processing steps: Within the assay, amplification of reference gene primers was used to estimate how many nucleated cells each sample contained. To quantify the absolute abundance of each unique TCRbeta CDR3 rearrangement, sequence reads were collapsed and filtered. For each sample, productive Simpson clonality was calculated as the square root of Simpson's diversity index across productive rearrangements. TCRdb limited this immuneACCESS table to in-frame rearrangements with V and J called. A share of clones is missing; checked studies link under half to unresolved V genes, and the rest is unexplained. The DNA was the basis for D and trimming; V, J and clone size are from that table. Within this sample are 90,000 to 120,000 clones, with 65% to 80% of them counted one time only. The ten largest account for 4.3% of the sample.

The entry originates in a study of blood T cell repertoires in COVID-19 (dated by TCRdb to the early 2020s). Background on the whole study: Samples covering the acute and convalescent phases of COVID-19 were provided by collaborators in the United States, Italy and Spain. The prospective study material was composed of cDNA or gDNA derived from T cells, B-cell-depleted T cells, or PBMCs. Subjects who had been exposed to COVID-19, were actively infected with it, or had recovered from it provided the deeply sampled blood TCRbeta repertoires that made up the dataset. The repertoires were released in a freely available public database meant as a resource for research on the immune response to SARS-CoV-2. The samples were drawn from two sources: the first 160 participants of the ongoing ImmuneRACE study, and over 950 subjects contributed by 6 global collaborators. Nearly every sample came with metadata listing a de-identified subject ID, COVID-19 status, age in years and sex. HLA class I and class II types, where available, came from metadata supplied by the sample provider rather than from assay-based typing. Summary of the overall study and its limitations: Clinical and demographic metadata were provided uncurated, with the amount varying by source and participant.

This TCR was recovered from a man in his 70s with acute or convalescent COVID-19. The sequenced material came from peripheral blood. Here the chain combines TRBV7-2 and TRBJ2-7, with 8 junctional bases fitting TRBD2. The nucleotide sequence reads as follows: TGTGCCAGCAGCTTGTATAGCGGGGCGGCCTACGAGCAGTACTTC. Its amino acids are CASSLYSGAAYEQYF. The full variable domain, with segments outside the CDR3 supplied by the reference TRBV7-2 and TRBJ2-7 proteins, appears as GAGVSQSPSNKVTEKGKDVELRCDPISGHTALYWYRQSLGQGLEFLIYFQGNSAPDKSGLPSDRFSAERTGGSVSTLTIQRTQQEDSAVYLCASSLYSGAAYEQYFGPGTRLTVT.